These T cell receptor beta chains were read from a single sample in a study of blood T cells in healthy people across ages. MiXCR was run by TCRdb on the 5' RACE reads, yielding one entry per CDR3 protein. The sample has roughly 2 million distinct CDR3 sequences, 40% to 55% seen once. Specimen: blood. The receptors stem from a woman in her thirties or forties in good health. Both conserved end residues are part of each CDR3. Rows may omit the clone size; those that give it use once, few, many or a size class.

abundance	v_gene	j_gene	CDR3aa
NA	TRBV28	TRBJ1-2	CASSPGVSSYGYTF
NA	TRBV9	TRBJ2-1	CASSDRGWEQFF
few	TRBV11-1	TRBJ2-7	CASSPGTSGAFSYEQYF
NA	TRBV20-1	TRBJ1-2	CSATGTVYGYTF
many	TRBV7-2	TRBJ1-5	CASSGQGNQPQHF
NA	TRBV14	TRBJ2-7	CASSCVERAYEQYF
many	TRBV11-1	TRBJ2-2	CASSLGERDPNTGELFF
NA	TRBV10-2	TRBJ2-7	CASRGRATYEQYF
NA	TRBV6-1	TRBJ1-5	CASSEGVYSNQPQHF
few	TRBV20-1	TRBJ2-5	CSAREAGMETQYF
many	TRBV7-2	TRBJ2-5	CASSPTGGIETQYF
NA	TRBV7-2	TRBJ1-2	CASSLDSFLGYTF
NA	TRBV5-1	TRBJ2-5	CTSSSSSGGEETQHF
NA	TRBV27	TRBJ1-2	CASRPSGWGDDTF
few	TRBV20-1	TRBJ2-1	CSVRGKSYNEQFF
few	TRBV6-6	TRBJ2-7	CASSYSTSGNEQYF
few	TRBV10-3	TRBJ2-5	CAIRTGSPEETQYF
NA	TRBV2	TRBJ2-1	CASTPTRTLAPNEQFF
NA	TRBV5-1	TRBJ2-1	CASSPGTSGGVSYNEQFF
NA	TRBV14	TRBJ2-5	CASGQDWRTSGGQETQYF
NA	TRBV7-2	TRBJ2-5	CASSLVRGPYQETQYF
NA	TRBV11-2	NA	CASSLYPGASGDRSSYNEQYF
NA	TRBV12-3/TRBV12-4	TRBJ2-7	CASALAGGRYEQYF
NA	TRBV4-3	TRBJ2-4	CASSQGLDLNSLAKNIQYF
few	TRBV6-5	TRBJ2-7	CASSYVRDVLYEQYF
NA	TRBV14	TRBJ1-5	CASSPAGAGNQPQHF
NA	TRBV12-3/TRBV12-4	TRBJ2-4	CASSLLLAGGQENIQYF
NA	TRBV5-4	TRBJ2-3	CASSITSLDTQYF
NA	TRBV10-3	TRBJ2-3	CAITTGADTQYF
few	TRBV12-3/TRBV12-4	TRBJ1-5	CASTQGTAQHF
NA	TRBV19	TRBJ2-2	CASTPEGVTTGELFF
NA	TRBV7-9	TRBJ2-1	CASSLVARDEQFF
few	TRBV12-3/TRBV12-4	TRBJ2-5	CASSLQSGGARQETQYF
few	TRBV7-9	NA	CASSSHLAGRYYEQYF
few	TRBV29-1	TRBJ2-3	CSVGADSDTQYF
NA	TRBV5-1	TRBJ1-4	CASGVERGSEKLFF
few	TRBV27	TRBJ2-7	CASSFRGISYEQYF
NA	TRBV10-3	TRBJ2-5	CAISESGGDRAETQYF
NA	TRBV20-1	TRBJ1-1	CSARDQGQSEAFF
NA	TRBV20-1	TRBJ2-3	CSAGNRGMDTQYF
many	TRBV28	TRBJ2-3	CASSFEAGGALDTQYF
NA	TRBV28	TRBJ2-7	CASTERGKTYEQYF
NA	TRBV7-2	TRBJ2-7	CASSLGRGRESYEQYF
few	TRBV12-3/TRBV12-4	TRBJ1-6	CASSTTGSGSYNSPLHF
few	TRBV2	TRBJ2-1	CASVGRTSGGTSSYNEQFF
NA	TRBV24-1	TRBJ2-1	CATGRTAVRDEQFF
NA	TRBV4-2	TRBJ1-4	CASSQDMVELFF
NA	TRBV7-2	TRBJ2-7	CASSPNGLYEQYF
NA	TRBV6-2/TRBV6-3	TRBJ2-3	CASSYVGSRDTQYF